The 14 T cell receptor beta chains below come from one sample, sequenced in a study of T cells in Graves' hyperthyroidism and ophthalmopathy. Amplification of TCR beta CDR3 regions used RNA as the template. An initial round of RT-PCR targeting the TCR CDR3 relied on the HTBI primer set. Using its own MiXCR run on the multiplex PCR reads, TCRdb lists one record per CDR3 protein. The sample lists about 290,000 distinct CDR3 sequences; roughly 19% were seen once. The sequencing input was blood. These receptor sequences come from a middle-aged man with Graves' ophthalmopathy.

This clonotype was seen a few times. The chain carries TRBV18 and TRBJ1-3, with D uncertain. Germline V CDR1 and CDR2: KGHSH, LQKENI. The CDR3 sequence is 16 residues long. V was clipped by 2 bases and J by 0 bases, with 11 bases between them. This CDR3 reads CASSPEDGLSGNTIYF. The CDR3 region has the DNA TGTGCCAGCTCACCAGAGGACGGACTCTCTGGAAACACCATATATTTT.

This clonotype was seen ten or more times. The V call is TRBV27, the J call TRBJ2-5, with 14 bases fitting TRBD2. The CDR3 contains 15 residues. V lost 5 bases to trimming and J lost 7 bases; unmatched junction nucleotides: 6. Germline CDR1 MNHEY, CDR2 SMNVEV (reference sequence). CDR3 amino acids: CASSPTTSGRGTQYF. The CDR3 DNA sequence: TGTGCCAGCAGTCCTACGACTAGCGGGAGGGGGACCCAGTACTTC.

This clonotype was detected ten times or more. The chain couples TRBV30 to TRBJ1-4, with D possibly TRBD1 on 6 matching bases. CDR1 is GTSNPN, CDR2 SVGIG, per germline (reference sequence). Trimming left V 5 bases short and J 8 bases short, with 15 bases between. This CDR3 is 13 amino acids long. The DNA of the CDR3 is TGTGCCTGGGCCCCGGCCAGGGGCGAAAAACTGTTTTTT. Its translation is CAWAPARGEKLFF.

In this sample, this clonotype turned up many times. The CDR3 is CASSHSGTGELFF. CDR3 nucleotide sequence: TGTGCCAGCAGCCACAGCGGCACCGGGGAGCTGTTTTTT. This chain links TRBV2 with TRBJ2-2; TRBD2 might be the D (5 bases). Germline V gives CDR1 SNHLY, CDR2 FYNNEI. This CDR3 spans 13 amino acids. Trimming pared 6 bases from V and 4 bases from J, leaving 9 bases between.

The chain has TRBV7-2 and TRBJ2-2; 7 bases are shared with TRBD2. CDR3 length: 17 residues. With V trimmed by 2 bases and J by 4 bases, 10 bases remained unmatched. Germline V gene data show CDR1 as SGHTA and CDR2 as FQGNSA. CDR3 sequence (DNA): TGTGCCAGCAGCTTATCTCGGCGGGAGAGGGGCACCGGGGAGCTGTTTTTT. Its protein product is CASSLSRRERGTGELFF.

In its sample, this clonotype was seen many times. The rearrangement uses TRBV7-8 and TRBJ1-1; TRBD1 is a possible D gene (6 bases). There are 13 residues in the CDR3. Germline V CDR1 and CDR2: SGHVS, FQNEAQ. Trimming took off 6 bases at V and 2 bases at J, with 10 bases between the two ends. In nucleotides, the CDR3 is TGTGCCAGCAGACGTGGGGGCAACACTGAAGCTTTCTTT. Translated, it gives CASRRGGNTEAFF.

This clonotype was detected ten times or more. V and J are TRBV5-5 and TRBJ2-7; 9 nucleotides agree with TRBD1. J gave up 3 bases and V 1 base, and 11 bases lay outside the gene matches. Germline loops: CDR1 SGHKS, CDR2 YYEKEE (reference sequence). The CDR3 spans 17 residues. The CDR3 loop is CASSLLRPGQGNYEQYF. CDR3 coding DNA: TGTGCCAGCAGCTTGTTACGCCCGGGACAGGGAAACTACGAGCAGTACTTC.

In DNA form, the CDR3 reads TGCGCCAGCAGCTTGGGTCTTGGCTACACCTTC. Translated: CASSLGLGYTF. The chain joins TRBV5-1 to TRBJ1-2, with unresolved D. Trimming cost V 0 bases and J 7 bases, with 4 bases left between them. Germline CDR1 reads SGHRS; CDR2 reads YFSETQ. This CDR3 spans 11 amino acids.

The chain links TRBV4-3 to TRBJ2-7, with 12 bases lining up with TRBD1. The CDR3 extends over 14 amino acids. The V segment lost 4 bases and the J segment 6 bases; nucleotides outside the gene matches: 4. Germline values: CDR1 LGHNA, CDR2 YSLEER. CDR3 in amino acids: CASSPGTGGFEQYF. CDR3 nucleotide sequence: TGCGCCAGCAGCCCAGGGACAGGGGGCTTCGAGCAGTACTTC.

This clonotype was seen ten or more times. V and J are TRBV18 and TRBJ2-5; maybe TRBD2 (5 bases). The CDR3 has 15 amino acids. CDR1 is KGHSH and CDR2 is LQKENI in the germline V gene. Trimming left V 0 bases short and J 2 bases short, with 10 bases between. CDR3 DNA: TGTGCCAGCTCACCACCCAGCGGAGTACAAGAGACCCAGTACTTC. Translating gives CASSPPSGVQETQYF.

The J gene is TRBJ2-3, the V gene TRBV30; D unclear. The CDR3 consists of 11 residues. Per the germline V gene, CDR1 is GTSNPN and CDR2 is SVGIG (reference sequence). The V and J ends lost 0 bases and 10 bases respectively, with 8 bases between them. DNA for the CDR3: TGTGCCTGGAGTGTCCAGCGTGCGCAGTATTTT. This encodes CAWSVQRAQYF.

To note about this clonotype: Possible read error: a much larger clone is one base away. The rearrangement joins TRBV12-3 or TRBV12-4 to TRBJ2-1, with D perhaps matching TRBD2 (7 bases). There are 12 residues in the CDR3. In DNA, the CDR3 is TGTGTCAGCACCCTTAGGGGGGGGCAGCAGTTCTTC. It codes for CVSTLRGGQQFF.

The gene calls are TRBV27 and TRBJ1-4; the match to TRBD1 covers 7 bases. CDR1 is MNHEY, CDR2 SMNVEV, per germline (reference sequence). CDR3 length equals 15 residues. V was clipped by 6 bases and J by 7 bases; unmatched bases: 11. CDR3 sequence: CASSKEGALGEKLFF. In nucleotides, the CDR3 is TGTGCCAGCAGCAAGGAGGGGGCGCTGGGTGAAAAACTGTTTTTT.

The sample holds many counts of this clonotype. The rearrangement joins TRBV5-1 to TRBJ2-1; weak D call: TRBD2 (6 bases). Germline loops: CDR1 SGHRS, CDR2 YFSETQ. Trimming took off 3 bases at V and 4 bases at J, with 11 bases between the two ends. This CDR3 has 14 amino acids. The CDR3 protein is CASSSGTWYNEQFF. The CDR3 nucleotides read TGCGCCAGCAGCTCCGGGACTTGGTACAATGAGCAGTTCTTC.